Detailed here is one T cell receptor beta chain. Its antigen is unidentified. Per the germline V gene, CDR1 is SNHLY and CDR2 is FYNNEI. Trimming stripped 7 bases from V and 0 bases from J, with 10 bases between. This CDR3 spans 13 amino acids. The source of the sample is a study of response to subunit inactivated influenza vaccine. Regarding the study as a whole: T cells newly recruited by each seasonal influenza vaccination are few, the authors suggested.

One entry per CDR3 protein, called by TCRdb with MiXCR from the RT-PCR reads. Of under 550,000 distinct CDR3 sequences listed, approximately 7.8% were seen once; the top ten hold about an eighth. The sample was PBMCs from blood, taken less than 30 months after vaccination. This chain connects TRBV2 to TRBJ2-7; D gene unclear. The receptor was isolated from a man aged 50 to 69 who received an inactivated influenza vaccine. CDR3: CASKWGSSYEQYF. In DNA form, the CDR3 reads TGTGCCAGCAAATGGGGATCCTCCTACGAGCAGTACTTC.